Listed below are T cell receptor beta chains from one sample, sequenced in a study of breast tumors, draining lymph nodes, adjacent tissues. One entry per CDR3 protein, called by TCRdb with MiXCR from the multiplex PCR reads. The table shows some 120,000 distinct CDR3 sequences, with 20% to 25% occurring only once. The sequencing sample was made of axillary lymph node tissue. Receptors originate from a female donor with breast cancer. Some clones in this sample may be carry-over from other donors' samples. Both conserved end residues are part of each CDR3. The D gene is left open where the match is weak. Clone size appears in some rows only: once, few, many, or a class for an expanded clone.

d_call	j_call	v_call	clone_size	cdr3_aa	cdr3_nt
TRBD2	TRBJ2-7	TRBV6-1	-	CASSASSGGRNEQYF	TGTGCCAGCAGTGCTTCTAGCGGGGGACGGAACGAGCAGTACTTC
-	TRBJ2-7	TRBV6-6	many	CASSSDYSYEQYF	TGTGCCAGCAGTTCCGACTACTCCTACGAGCAGTACTTC
-	TRBJ2-3	TRBV5-1	many	CASSLGVGHNTDTQYF	TGCGCCAGCAGCTTGGGTGTTGGACACAACACAGATACGCAGTATTTT
TRBD1	TRBJ1-4	TRBV5-6	-	CASSSRGSREKLFF	TGTGCCAGCAGCTCCAGGGGGAGCAGAGAAAAACTGTTTTTT
-	TRBJ1-6	TRBV11-2	many	CASSLPTVHSPLHF	TGTGCCAGCAGCTTACCGACAGTTCATTCACCCCTCCACTTT
-	TRBJ1-4	TRBV6-6	many	CASSFEGRYEKLFF	TGTGCCAGCAGTTTTGAGGGGCGGTATGAAAAACTGTTTTTT
-	TRBJ2-5	TRBV5-1	many	CASSLGLKRHEETQYF	TGCGCCAGCAGCTTGGGCCTTAAACGGCACGAAGAGACCCAGTACTTC
TRBD2	TRBJ2-1	TRBV7-2	many	CASSLSITSGRKVNEQFF	TGTGCCAGCAGCTTATCCATCACTAGCGGGAGGAAAGTAAATGAGCAGTTCTTC
TRBD1	TRBJ1-2	TRBV6-5	many	CASRSDRDYGYTF	TGTGCCAGCAGGTCGGACAGGGACTATGGCTACACCTTC
-	TRBJ2-7	TRBV6-1	many	CASSEWSLKAEQYF	TGTGCCAGCAGTGAATGGAGCCTTAAAGCCGAGCAGTACTTC
-	TRBJ1-5	TRBV5-5	-	CASSLVEGPQPQHF	TGTGCCAGCAGCTTGGTGGAGGGCCCTCAGCCCCAGCATTTT
-	TRBJ2-2	TRBV15	many	CATSRRDGELFF	TGTGCCACCAGCAGAAGGGACGGGGAGCTGTTTTTT
TRBD2	TRBJ2-2	TRBV3-1	many	CASSRGLAGGELFF	TGTGCCAGCAGTCGAGGACTAGCGGGCGGGGAGCTGTTTTTT
TRBD2	TRBJ2-1	TRBV7-3	many	CASSLELAVGEQFF	TGTGCCAGCAGCTTAGAACTAGCGGTAGGTGAGCAGTTCTTC
TRBD1	TRBJ2-2	TRBV24-1	many	CATSDPTGGPPLGGELFF	TGTGCCACCAGTGATCCGACAGGGGGCCCCCCCTTGGGCGGGGAGCTGTTTTTT
-	TRBJ2-7	TRBV4-1	many	CASSQENKYEQYF	TGCGCCAGCAGCCAAGAGAATAAGTACGAGCAGTACTTC
-	TRBJ2-7	TRBV6-1	many	CASSGGLAIQYEQYF	TGTGCCAGCAGCGGGGGATTAGCGATTCAATACGAGCAGTACTTC
-	TRBJ1-5	TRBV25-1	many	CASSELGGLSNQPQHF	TGTGCCAGCAGTGAGTTAGGGGGGTTGAGCAATCAGCCCCAGCATTTT
TRBD2	TRBJ2-1	TRBV19	many	CASSMTSGSLNEQFF	TGTGCCAGTAGCATGACTAGCGGGAGTCTCAATGAGCAGTTCTTC
-	TRBJ2-7	TRBV11-2	many	CASSSNRRQGPEQYF	TGTGCCAGCAGCTCGAACCGCCGGCAGGGACCCGAGCAGTACTTC
-	TRBJ2-3	TRBV19	many	CASSRQRGVADTQYF	TGTGCCAGTAGTCGCCAAAGGGGAGTAGCAGATACGCAGTATTTT
TRBD2	TRBJ2-1	TRBV5-1	many	CASSKLAGAYNEQFF	TGCGCCAGCAGCAAACTAGCGGGAGCTTACAATGAGCAGTTCTTC
TRBD1	TRBJ2-3	TRBV5-1	many	CASSLGDSLTQYF	TGCGCCAGCAGCCTAGGGGACAGCCTTACGCAGTATTTT
-	TRBJ1-3	TRBV4-1	many	CASSQTGASGNTIYF	TGCGCCAGCAGCCAAACAGGAGCCTCTGGAAACACCATATATTTT
-	TRBJ2-1	TRBV20-1	many	CSAITYEQFF	TGCAGTGCCATCACATATGAGCAGTTCTTC
-	TRBJ2-2	TRBV7-3	-	CARSPQPNTGELFF	TGTGCCAGAAGCCCCCAACCGAACACCGGGGAGCTGTTTTTT
-	TRBJ2-7	TRBV2	many	CASSLNRNVPDEQYF	TGTGCCAGCAGTCTCAACAGGAACGTCCCCGACGAGCAGTACTTC
-	TRBJ2-7	TRBV13	many	CASSSLLPLSVSSYEQYF	TGTGCCAGCAGCTCTCTTCTTCCTCTTAGCGTTAGCTCCTACGAGCAGTACTTC
-	TRBJ2-2	TRBV3-1	few	CASRIGAGSTGELFF	TGTGCCAGCAGGATCGGGGCGGGGAGCACCGGGGAGCTGTTTTTT
-	TRBJ2-3	TRBV10-2	-	CVSSEGGPLWADTQYF	TGCGTCAGCAGTGAGGGGGGGCCTCTCTGGGCAGATACGCAGTATTTT
TRBD1	TRBJ2-3	TRBV28	many	CASSTGGRTDTQYF	TGTGCCAGCAGTACAGGGGGTCGCACAGATACGCAGTATTTT
TRBD2	TRBJ2-7	TRBV20-1	many	CSARPLAGVDYEQYF	TGCAGTGCTAGGCCCCTAGCGGGAGTCGACTACGAGCAGTACTTC
TRBD1	TRBJ1-6	TRBV5-1	medium-sized	CASSLARGHSPLHF	TGCGCCAGCAGCTTGGCCAGGGGGCATTCACCCCTCCACTTT
-	TRBJ1-2	TRBV28	-	CASSPIHAVNYGYTF	TGTGCCAGCAGTCCTATCCATGCAGTCAACTATGGCTACACCTTC
-	TRBJ1-6	TRBV7-9	many	CASSLLSSRNSPLHF	TGTGCCAGCAGCTTACTATCCTCTAGGAATTCACCCCTCCACTTT
-	TRBJ2-3	TRBV5-1	many	CASSFRGVDTQYF	TGCGCCAGCAGCTTTCGAGGGGTTGATACGCAGTATTTT
-	TRBJ2-5	TRBV6-1	few	CASSDPRGEEPTRVRYF	TGTGCCAGCAGTGATCCGAGGGGGGAGGAACCGACAAGAGTACGGTACTTC
TRBD2	TRBJ2-1	TRBV20-1	many	CSARDREGPVLSDNEQFF	TGCAGTGCTAGAGATCGGGAGGGCCCAGTCCTCTCAGACAATGAGCAGTTCTTC
TRBD1	TRBJ1-4	TRBV20-1	many	CSAPAPGQGGEKLFF	TGCAGTGCTCCAGCTCCTGGACAGGGGGGTGAAAAACTGTTTTTT
TRBD2	TRBJ2-7	TRBV6-5	many	CASGPTSGIYEQYF	TGTGCCAGCGGCCCCACTAGCGGGATCTACGAGCAGTACTTC
-	TRBJ1-2	TRBV10-3	many	CAISDRLVMGGYTF	TGTGCCATCAGTGATCGGCTAGTAATGGGGGGCTACACCTTC
TRBD2	TRBJ2-1	TRBV5-4	many	CASSLDPAGVLQFF	TGTGCCAGCAGCTTGGACCCAGCGGGAGTACTGCAGTTCTTC
TRBD1	TRBJ1-2	TRBV3-1	many	CASSPDRDFFYGYTF	TGTGCCAGCAGCCCGGACAGGGATTTTTTCTATGGCTACACCTTC
TRBD1	TRBJ2-1	TRBV7-8	-	CASSSWTGGGEQSF	TGTGCCAGCAGCTCATGGACAGGGGGCGGTGAGCAGTCCTTC
-	TRBJ2-3	TRBV28	-	CASSPWTSAYTDTQYF	TGTGCCAGCAGTCCCTGGACTTCCGCATACACAGATACGCAGTATTTT
TRBD2	TRBJ2-1	TRBV20-1	many	CSARPGLAGVEQFF	TGCAGTGCTAGGCCGGGACTAGCGGGAGTTGAGCAGTTCTTC